The subject of this entry is one TCR beta chain. Its antigen is unidentified. This sample was included in a study of vaccination and CD4 T cells after COVID-19. The wider study: Post-COVID samples had a sampling time that fell a median 101 days after diagnosis (range 35 to 161). In culture, cells were exposed to overlapping spike peptides from SARS-CoV-2, HCoV-NL63, HCoV-OC43 and HCoV-229E.

The ends were cut back, 7 bases at V and 4 bases at J, with 11 bases in the middle. CDR1 LNHDA and CDR2 SQIVND come from the germline V gene (reference sequence). The CDR3 consists of 13 residues. Treatment here: roughly 11-day PBMC culture with coronavirus spike peptide pools or control peptides (ViraFEST assay). Broader study findings: Spike mono-reactivity was shown by 304 of 307 vaccine-specific clones in convalescent patients.

At the Johns Hopkins FTIC core, DNA taken from cultured CD4+ T cells was sequenced by way of the Oncomine TCR Beta short-read assay. From cultured CD4+ T cells, genomic DNA was extracted. Via MiXCR, TCRdb re-called the PCR reads, giving one row per CDR3 protein. This sample yields tens of thousands of distinct CDR3 sequences, of which around 66% are seen a single time; around 15% belongs to the top ten. The rearrangement links TRBV19 to TRBJ1-5; maybe TRBD1 (6 bases). Source: CD4+ T cells from blood, cultured in vitro, taken after SARS-CoV-2 vaccination. This TCR was recovered from a human donor who received a COVID-19 vaccine. The CDR3 bases are TGTGCCAGTACCAGGACAGCAAATCAGCCCCAGCATTTT. Translating it yields CASTRTANQPQHF.